This TCR beta chain was recovered during a study of T cells in women clearing cervical HPV infection. Whole-study context: Controls' single incident HPV16 infection cleared within 12 months without precancer. Only a few women had HLA typing results available.

As for this clone: From the germline J gene comes the end of the CDR3, since the read stops 3 residues before it.

All participants had a single incident cervical HPV16 infection, and prevalent HPV16 infections were excluded. Dot-blot hybridization genotyped cervical HPV amplified with MY09/MY11 PCR. The CDR3 runs to 17 residues. Germline V CDR1 and CDR2: MDHEN, SYDVKM. Trimming removed 6 bases from V and 2 bases from J; junction bases left unmatched: 10. Sequenced by immunoSEQ multiplex PCR; TCRdb stores in-frame clones only, minus some. Here the sample table reports more than 20,000 clones. This receptor was identified in a woman between 18 and 70 years old with a cervical HPV16 infection that either progressed to CIN3+ or cleared (not recorded which). This chain connects TRBV28 to TRBJ2-4; 10 bases are a match to TRBD1. The specimen was blood buffy coat. The CDR3 region is CASSFPRQGAPKNIQYF. The DNA read from the CDR3 is TGTGCCAGCAGCTTCCCACGACAGGGGGCCCCCAAAAACATT.